Below, 16 T cell receptor beta chains from the same sample are listed, as sequenced in a study of blood T cell repertoires in COVID-19. Produced via immunoSEQ multiplex PCR; TCRdb's table is partial and in-frame only. This repertoire shows some 11,000 clones, less than 90% found once; its top ten account for 9.5% to 15%. The sequencing sample was made of peripheral blood. Source of these receptors: a human donor in a cohort sampled during active COVID-19.

This clone appeared a few times. This chain connects TRBV28 to TRBJ2-7; D not resolved. This CDR3 spans 11 amino acids. Germline-derived CDR1 and CDR2 are MDHEN and SYDVKM. V was trimmed by 6 bases and J by 3 bases, leaving 6 bases between them. CDR3 loop: CASRAFYEQYF. The CDR3 DNA is TGTGCCAGCAGGGCCTTCTACGAGCAGTACTTC.

The sample holds one count of this clone. This chain uses TRBV24-1 with TRBJ2-2, with D unresolved. The ends were cut back, 3 bases at V and 2 bases at J, with 3 bases in the middle. CDR1 is KGHDR, CDR2 SFDVKD, per germline. This CDR3 is 13 amino acids long. The DNA of the CDR3 is TGTGCCACCAGTGATCAAAACACCGGGGAGCTGTTTTTT. This codes for CATSDQNTGELFF.

The genes are TRBV12-2 and TRBJ2-7; TRBD1, the table's D call, was not compared with the DNA. TRBV12-2 is reported as a pseudogene. This CDR3 is built from 16 residues. CDR3 sequence (DNA): TGTGCAAGTCGCTTATCCACAGGGTGGTCTCTCTGGGAGCAGTACTTC. Protein: CASRLSTGWSLWEQYF.

The rearrangement joins TRBV27 to TRBJ1-4; possibly TRBD1 for D (5 bases). Germline values: CDR1 MNHEY, CDR2 SMNVEV (reference sequence). The CDR3 covers 14 residues. V lost 3 bases and J lost 6, with 11 bases in between. The CDR3: CASSFLGRDEKLFF. As DNA, the CDR3 is TGTGCCAGCAGTTTCCTGGGGCGTGATGAAAAACTGTTTTTT.

V usage is TRBV6-5 and J usage is TRBJ1-6, with D unclear. With 2 bases removed from V and 10 bases from J, the gap between germline ends came to 15 bases. This CDR3 has 15 amino acids. The germline CDR1 and CDR2 sequences are MNHEY and SVGAGI. The CDR3: CASSYQESTGSPLHF. The CDR3 coding sequence is TGTGCCAGCAGTTACCAGGAATCGACGGGGTCACCCCTCCACTTT.

The J gene is TRBJ1-5, the V gene TRBV4-1; 7 nucleotides match TRBD1. Germline V gene sequence: CDR1 MGHRA, CDR2 YSYEKL. Unmatched junction bases numbered 7, after V lost 7 bases and J lost 4 bases. The CDR3 loop spans 14 amino acids. Here the CDR3 DNA reads TGCGCCAGCAATCCACAGGGGACAAATCAGCCCCAGCATTTT. Translated, it gives CASNPQGTNQPQHF.

The rearrangement uses TRBV28 and TRBJ1-5, with a tentative D call TRBD1 (6 bases). V was pared by 6 bases and J by 4 bases, with 19 bases between. This CDR3 has 16 residues. Germline V lookup: CDR1 MDHEN, CDR2 SYDVKM. CDR3 bases: TGTGCCAGCAGATCAGATGTACAGGGAGGGAATCAGCCCCAGCATTTT. Its protein product is CASRSDVQGGNQPQHF.

The DNA of the CDR3 is TGTGCCACCAGCGGGACCCCAGGACAGGGGGCGTTCTACGAGCAGTACTTC. It translates to CATSGTPGQGAFYEQYF. This rearrangement joins TRBV15 to TRBJ2-7; 11 bases are shared with TRBD1. Trimming took 5 bases from V and 3 from J; bases not matched to a gene: 12. The length of the CDR3 is 17 residues. CDR1 LNHNV and CDR2 YYDKDF come from the germline V gene (reference sequence).

The V and J genes are TRBV19 and TRBJ2-1; tentatively, D is TRBD1 (5 bases). Germline lookup yields CDR1 LNHDA and CDR2 SQIVND (reference sequence). The CDR3 extends over 15 amino acids. The germline V and J ends were trimmed by 4 bases and 1 base, with 11 bases remaining between them. Here the CDR3 DNA reads TGTGCCAGTAGTACTGCAGGGTGGTCCTACAATGAGCAGTTCTTC. Its protein product is CASSTAGWSYNEQFF. Supplemented by reference TRBV19 and TRBJ2-1, the full variable domain reads DGGITQSPKYLFRKEGQNVTLSCEQNLNHDAMYWYRQDPGQGLRLIYYSQIVNDFQKGDIAEGYSVSREKKESFPLTVTSAQKNPTAFYLCASSTAGWSYNEQFFGPGTRLTVL.

V gene TRBV14 combines with J gene TRBJ1-1, with D unclear. Trimming removed 4 bases from V and 0 bases from J, with 9 bases in between. The CDR3 covers 14 residues. Looked up from germline, CDR1 is SGHDN and CDR2 is FVKESK. The CDR3 region is CASSLPGMNTEAFF. The CDR3 DNA is TGTGCCAGCAGCCTTCCAGGAATGAACACTGAAGCTTTCTTT.

The V gene is TRBV19, the J gene TRBJ1-1, with 8 bases aligning to TRBD1. J was trimmed by 3 bases and V by 4 bases; bases with no gene match: 7. Germline CDR1 and CDR2: LNHDA and SQIVND (reference sequence). This CDR3 is built from 15 residues. This CDR3 is CASSTQDRVYTEAFF. In DNA form, the CDR3 reads TGTGCCAGTAGTACGCAGGACAGGGTCTACACTGAAGCTTTCTTT.

The chain recombines TRBV28 with TRBJ2-7; D uncertain. Germline CDR1 reads MDHEN; CDR2 reads SYDVKM. The CDR3 is made up of 12 amino acids. The ends were cut back, 5 bases at V and 4 bases at J, with 9 bases in the middle. This CDR3 is CASSPNSYEQYF. CDR3 nucleotide sequence: TGTGCCAGCAGTCCCAACAGTTACGAGCAGTACTTC. Filled out from reference TRBV28 and TRBJ2-7, the complete variable domain reads DVKVTQSSRYLVKRTGEKVFLECVQDMDHENMFWYRQDPGLGLRLIYFSYDVKMKEKGDIPEGYSVSREKKERFSLILESASTNQTSMYLCASSPNSYEQYFGPGTRLTVT.

The chain couples TRBV19 to TRBJ1-4; D is unresolved. Between the trimmed V and J ends, which lost 6 bases and 8 bases, there was a span of 10 bases. In germline, CDR1 is LNHDA, CDR2 SQIVND (reference sequence). The CDR3 contains 12 residues. CDR3 protein: CASRTQAEKLFF. The DNA of the CDR3 is TGTGCCAGTAGAACCCAGGCAGAAAAACTGTTTTTT. Using reference TRBV19 and TRBJ1-4 for the parts outside the CDR3, the full variable domain is DGGITQSPKYLFRKEGQNVTLSCEQNLNHDAMYWYRQDPGQGLRLIYYSQIVNDFQKGDIAEGYSVSREKKESFPLTVTSAQKNPTAFYLCASRTQAEKLFFGSGTQLSVL.

The gene calls are TRBV6-5 and TRBJ1-1; the D gene is possibly TRBD1 (5 bases). CDR1 MNHEY and CDR2 SVGAGI come from the germline V gene. With 2 bases removed from V and 5 bases from J, the gap between germline ends came to 15 bases. The CDR3 spans 15 residues. The CDR3 bases are TGTGCCAGCAGTTACGGTGTCGGGGGTTATACTGAAGCTTTCTTT. As protein: CASSYGVGGYTEAFF.

The chain couples TRBV7-6 to TRBJ2-1, with a tentative D call TRBD1 (6 bases). Between the trimmed V and J ends, which lost 7 bases and 4 bases, there was a span of 20 bases. This CDR3 has 16 residues. The germline V gene encodes CDR1 SGHVS and CDR2 FNYEAQ. The CDR3 DNA follows: TGTGCCAGCACCGCGTCGGGACACCGATCTTACAATGAGCAGTTCTTC. Protein: CASTASGHRSYNEQFF.

This clone was detected only once. V and J are TRBV5-4 and TRBJ2-7, with TRBD2 matching 11 bases. After removal of 0 bases from V and 7 bases from J, the junction contained 3 bases not matched to a gene. Germline V CDR1 and CDR2: SGHNT, YYREEE (reference sequence). The CDR3 runs to 14 residues. CDR3 bases: TGTGCCAGCAGCTTGGGACTAGCGGGAAAGGAGCAGTACTTC. Its translation: CASSLGLAGKEQYF. Together with reference TRBV5-4 and TRBJ2-7, the CDR3 gives the full variable domain: ETGVTQSPTHLIKTRGQQVTLRCSSQSGHNTVSWYQQALGQGPQFIFQYYREEENGRGNFPPRFSGLQFPNYSSELNVNALELDDSALYLCASSLGLAGKEQYFGPGTRLTVT.